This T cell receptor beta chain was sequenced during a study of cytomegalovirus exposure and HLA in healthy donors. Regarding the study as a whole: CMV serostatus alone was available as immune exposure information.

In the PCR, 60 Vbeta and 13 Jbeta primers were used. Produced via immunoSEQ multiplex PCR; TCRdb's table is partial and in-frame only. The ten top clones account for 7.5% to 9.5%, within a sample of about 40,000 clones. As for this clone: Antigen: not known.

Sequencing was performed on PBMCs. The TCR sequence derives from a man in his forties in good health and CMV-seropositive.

The CDR3 DNA follows: TGTGCCAGTAGTTCCCGGGACAGGGCCCAAGAGACCCAGTACTTC. Residues: CASSSRDRAQETQYF. The chain employs TRBV19 and TRBJ2-5, with 9 bases aligning to TRBD1. The V and J ends lost 5 bases and 1 base, in that order; junction bases with no gene match: 5. CDR3 length: 15 residues. The V gene's germline CDR1 is LNHDA and CDR2 SQIVND (reference sequence). The whole variable domain, remainder taken from reference TRBV19 and TRBJ2-5, is DGGITQSPKYLFRKEGQNVTLSCEQNLNHDAMYWYRQDPGQGLRLIYYSQIVNDFQKGDIAEGYSVSREKKESFPLTVTSAQKNPTAFYLCASSSRDRAQETQYFGPGTRLLVL.